The 20 T cell receptor beta chains below all came from one sample that was sequenced in a study of regulatory T cells in long-lasting Graves disease. Arm-PCR of CDR3 regions and iRepertoire HTBI primers were the basis on which TCR beta libraries were built. TCRdb analysed the multiplex PCR reads with MiXCR anew, one entry per CDR3 protein. The sample records over 500,000 distinct CDR3 sequences, less than 20% being singletons. Stated time point: newly diagnosed GD, antithyroid drugs for less than 3 months. The authors made the TCR library using RNA they extracted from PBMCs. The same data also contributed to another study, on T cells in Graves' hyperthyroidism and ophthalmopathy.

The sequencing here drew on peripheral blood mononuclear cells (PBMCs), taken at new diagnosis, from a patient treated with antithyroid drugs. These receptors all come from a woman aged 25-40 years with Graves disease.

This clonotype was detected only a few times. The chain links TRBV3-1 to TRBJ2-7; weak D call: TRBD1 (6 bases). With 4 bases removed from V and 3 bases from J, the gap between germline ends came to 10 bases. This CDR3 region has 13 residues. The germline V gene encodes CDR1 LGHDT and CDR2 YNNKEL (reference sequence). The CDR3: CASSRLQGYEQYF. DNA of the CDR3: TGTGCCAGCAGCCGATTACAGGGCTACGAGCAGTACTTC.

This clonotype has ten or more counts. The chain combines TRBV12-3 or TRBV12-4 with TRBJ2-3, with TRBD1 matching 7 bases. The J segment lost 1 base and the V segment lost 5 bases, leaving 12 bases of the junction unmatched. The CDR3 length is 17 residues. CDR3 nucleotides: TGTGCCAGCAGTCCGTTACCCCCAGGACAGGGCACAGATACGCAGTATTTT. This translates into CASSPLPPGQGTDTQYF.

This clonotype was observed a few times. This sequence joins TRBV24-1 and TRBJ1-2; D unresolved. The CDR3 contains 15 residues. Germline V gives CDR1 KGHDR, CDR2 SFDVKD. The V and J ends lost 3 bases and 1 base respectively, with 11 bases between them. This CDR3 is CATSDPHGVNYGYTF. The CDR3 nucleotides read TGTGCCACCAGTGATCCGCATGGGGTTAACTATGGCTACACCTTC.

This clonotype has at least ten counts. The V and J genes are TRBV28 and TRBJ1-1; TRBD1 is a possible D gene (6 bases). Germline V CDR1 and CDR2: MDHEN, SYDVKM. The V end lost 7 bases, the J end lost 10 bases, and 31 bases lay between the germline ends. CDR3 length: 17 residues. The CDR3 nucleotides are TGTGCCAGCAACAGACAGCAGGGGCGCTTGGATTCTCGTCGAGCTTTCTTT. It translates to CASNRQQGRLDSRRAFF.

This clonotype has more than one count but fewer than ten. This chain links TRBV7-2 with TRBJ2-3, with a tentative D call TRBD1 (6 bases). This CDR3 is 14 amino acids long. Germline lookup yields CDR1 SGHTA and CDR2 FQGNSA. The CDR3 loop reads CVGSTRQVTDTQYF. The CDR3 nucleotides read TGTGTCGGCAGCACCCGACAGGTGACAGATACGCAGTATTTT. Supplemented by reference TRBV7-2 and TRBJ2-3, the full variable domain reads GAGVSQSPSNKVTEKGKDVELRCDPISGHTALYWYRQSLGQGLEFLIYFQGNSAPDKSGLPSDRFSAERTGGSVSTLTIQRTQQEDSAVYLCVGSTRQVTDTQYFGPGTRLTVL.

This clonotype was seen a handful of times. The chain uses TRBV5-1 and TRBJ1-2; unclear D gene. CDR1 SGHRS and CDR2 YFSETQ come from the germline V gene. The V and J ends lost 0 bases and 0 bases respectively, with 6 bases between them. This CDR3 contains 14 residues. For the CDR3, the DNA is TGCGCCAGCAGCTTGGGACATCCTAACTATGGCTACACCTTC. This sequence encodes CASSLGHPNYGYTF.

Ten or more counts support this clonotype. The gene calls are TRBV7-2 and TRBJ2-4, with a weak D call TRBD1 (6 bases). The CDR3 extends over 14 amino acids. CDR1 and CDR2 (germline): SGHTA, FQGNSA. V was pared by 5 bases and J by 3 bases, with 11 bases between. For the CDR3, the DNA is TGTGCCAGCAGCCTGAGGGGGAGCAAAAACATTCAGTACTTC. It translates to CASSLRGSKNIQYF.

This clonotype was picked up many times. The chain combines TRBV2 with TRBJ2-5; D is perhaps TRBD2 (6 bases). CDR1 and CDR2 from the germline V gene are SNHLY and FYNNEI. V was clipped by 6 bases and J by 4 bases, with 12 bases between them. This CDR3 contains 13 residues. CDR3 protein: CASSRLEGETQYF. The CDR3 DNA follows: TGTGCCAGCAGCCGACTAGAGGGAGAGACCCAGTACTTC.

The chain combines TRBV10-1 with TRBJ2-5, with no clear D. The CDR3 is 13 amino acids. Germline V gene sequence: CDR1 WNHNN, CDR2 SYGVQD (reference sequence). Trimming removed 5 bases from V and 3 bases from J, with 10 bases in between. The CDR3 sequence is CASSHDQKETQYF. The CDR3 DNA follows: TGCGCCAGCAGTCACGACCAAAAAGAGACCCAGTACTTC.

A remark on this clonotype: Given a far larger clone just one base away, this is likely a sequencing read error. The conserved phenylalanine or tryptophan is not found at the CDR3 terminus, so this likely reflects a read error. This rearrangement joins TRBV28 to TRBJ2-5, with 8 bases identical to TRBD2. Near its end, the DNA agrees better with TRBJ2-1, so the J call may be wrong. Germline V gene sequence: CDR1 MDHEN, CDR2 SYDVKM. This CDR3 contains 15 residues. In DNA form, the CDR3 reads TGTGCCAGCAGTCCCGCAACTAGCGGACGAATGAATCAGTTCCTC. Translated, it gives CASSPATSGRMNQFL.

A few counts support this clonotype. The gene calls are TRBV19 and TRBJ2-3; TRBD2 is a possible D gene (5 bases). V was trimmed by 1 base and J by 7 bases, leaving 6 bases between them. The germline V gene has CDR1 LNHDA and CDR2 SQIVND (reference sequence). CDR3 length: 12 amino acids. CDR3 protein: CASSIGGNTQYF. CDR3 DNA sequence: TGTGCCAGTAGTATAGGAGGGAATACGCAGTATTTT.

This clonotype was seen at least ten times. This chain uses TRBV2 with TRBJ1-1; 8 nucleotides agree with TRBD1. With V trimmed by 6 bases and J by 10 bases, 13 bases remained unmatched. The CDR3 has 14 amino acids. Germline-derived CDR1 and CDR2 are SNHLY and FYNNEI. Here the CDR3 DNA reads TGTGCCAGCAGGAAGGACAGGGCGGCGGTTGGAGCTTTCTTT. Protein: CASRKDRAAVGAFF.

Many counts were recorded for this clonotype. The chain joins TRBV2 to TRBJ1-2; D gene uncertain. Trimming left V 0 bases short and J 6 bases short, with 8 bases between. Germline V gives CDR1 SNHLY, CDR2 FYNNEI. This CDR3 region has 13 residues. The CDR3 reads CASSEALYHGYTF. The CDR3 DNA reads TGTGCCAGCAGTGAAGCGCTTTACCATGGCTACACCTTC.

The chain is built from TRBV10-2 and TRBJ1-5; possible D gene TRBD1, 5 bases. CDR3 length: 13 amino acids. V was shortened by 2 bases and J by 7 bases, with 9 bases between the two germline ends. CDR1 is WSHSY, CDR2 SAAADI, per germline. CDR3 protein: CASSEGAYQPQHF. The CDR3 bases are TGCGCCAGCAGTGAGGGGGCTTACCAGCCCCAGCATTTT.

In this sample, this clonotype turned up a few times. A far larger clone is just one base off, so this is likely a read error. The DNA is left out, because the CDR3 cannot be placed on it with certainty; the CDR3 is given as TCRdb lists it. The chain links TRBV11-2 to TRBJ2-3; TRBD1, the table's D call, was not compared with the DNA. The CDR3 has 16 residues if both end residues are counted. Germline V gene lookup returns CDR1 SGHAT and CDR2 FQNNGV. Here the CDR3 reads CASSPGFGSGTDTRYF.

The V call is TRBV5-1, the J call TRBJ2-2; D is possibly TRBD1 (6 bases). Germline CDR1 and CDR2: SGHRS and YFSETQ. This CDR3 has 16 amino acids. The ends were cut back, 4 bases at V and 4 bases at J, with 17 bases in the middle. The CDR3 DNA reads TGCGCCAGCAGCCCCGGACAGCCCCGGGGCACCGGGGAGCTGTTTTTT. Translated, it gives CASSPGQPRGTGELFF.

This clonotype showed up many times. This sequence joins TRBV7-9 and TRBJ2-5, with D tentatively TRBD2 (5 bases). The V end was cut by 5 bases, the J end by 1 base, with 11 bases between. The germline CDR1 and CDR2 sequences are SEHNR and FQNEAQ (reference sequence). This CDR3 spans 14 amino acids. CDR3 sequence: CASSQRGVQETQYF. The CDR3 DNA sequence: TGTGCCAGCAGCCAACGGGGAGTCCAAGAGACCCAGTACTTC.

This clonotype came up many times. The chain is built from TRBV27 and TRBJ2-3, with 9 bases identical to TRBD2. V gave up 4 bases and J gave up 1 base; unmatched junction bases: 3. The CDR3 runs 15 residues. Per the germline V gene, CDR1 is MNHEY and CDR2 is SMNVEV (reference sequence). CDR3 residues: CASSSWTSGTDTQYF. CDR3 bases: TGTGCCAGCAGTTCGTGGACTAGCGGCACAGATACGCAGTATTTT.

This clonotype was counted many times. V and J are TRBV6-2 or TRBV6-3 and TRBJ2-1; perhaps TRBD1 as D (5 bases). Trimming removed 5 bases from V and 4 bases from J, with 18 bases in between. Germline assignment: CDR1 MNHEY and CDR2 SVGEGT. The CDR3 has 16 amino acids. DNA for the CDR3: TGTGCCAGCAGTGAAGAATTACAGGATTTATACAATGAGCAGTTCTTC. Its translation is CASSEELQDLYNEQFF.

This chain connects TRBV19 to TRBJ1-5; the match to TRBD1 covers 9 bases. V gave up 3 bases and J gave up 7 bases; unmatched junction bases: 7. The CDR3 runs to 15 residues. CDR1 is LNHDA, CDR2 SQIVND, per germline (reference sequence). The CDR3 here is CASSIRQGVRQPQHF. CDR3 sequence (DNA): TGTGCCAGTAGTATCAGACAGGGGGTAAGACAGCCCCAGCATTTT.